The 2 T cell receptor beta chains listed next were all sequenced from one sample in a study of blood T cell repertoires in COVID-19. Sequencing was performed with immunoSEQ multiplex PCR; in TCRdb, only in-frame clones are kept and a portion is missing. The table records about 250,000 clones, approximately 85% of them present only once. Input material: PBMCs or T cells enriched from blood (not recorded which). The receptor source for this set is a woman in her forties or fifties with acute COVID-19.

The chain links TRBV19 to TRBJ2-2; TRBD2 is a possible D gene (6 bases). This CDR3 spans 15 amino acids. Trimming cost V 7 bases and J 4 bases, with 16 bases left between them. Germline CDR1 and CDR2: LNHDA and SQIVND (reference sequence). For the CDR3, the DNA is TGTGCCAGTACGGCACTCGGGGGATCCACCGGGGAGCTGTTTTTT. This sequence encodes CASTALGGSTGELFF.

This clone came up a few times. This sequence joins TRBV7-6 and TRBJ1-1, with unresolved D. The germline CDR1 and CDR2 sequences are SGHVS and FNYEAQ. Trimming shortened V by 5 bases and J by 4 bases, and 8 bases separated the two germline ends. This CDR3 region has 12 residues. The CDR3 DNA reads as TGTGCCAGCAGCCGTTCCGGCACTGAAGCTTTCTTT. This translates into CASSRSGTEAFF. Variable domain in full (rest from reference TRBV7-6 and TRBJ1-1): GAGVSQSPRYKVTKRGQDVALRCDPISGHVSLYWYRQALGQGPEFLTYFNYEAQQDKSGLPNDRFSAERPEGSISTLTIQRTEQRDSAMYRCASSRSGTEAFFGQGTRLTVV.